This record concerns one TCR beta chain sequence. Some clones are missing from TCRdb's copy, which holds only in-frame ones; the method was immunoSEQ multiplex PCR. Here the sample spans 160,000 or so clones, approximately 87% being singletons. These data come from a study of blood T cell repertoires in COVID-19. Trimming took 0 bases from V and 6 from J, leaving 12 bases between them. The CDR3 is 14 residues long. Germline V lookup: CDR1 SGHRS, CDR2 YFSETQ. This sequence was found in a woman aged 70 to 79 with COVID-19, enrolled during active disease. Specimen: peripheral blood. The V gene is TRBV5-1, the J gene TRBJ1-2; a possible D gene is TRBD1 (5 bases). For the CDR3, the DNA is TGCGCCAGCAGCTTGGGGTCCAGGGTCGATGGCTACACCTTC. Its protein product is CASSLGSRVDGYTF.